This T cell receptor (beta chain) was observed in a study of blood T cells in healthy people across ages. Germline V gene data show CDR1 as DFQATT and CDR2 as SNEGSKA (reference sequence). Trimming shortened V by 4 bases and J by 1 base, and 10 bases separated the two germline ends. There are 13 residues in the CDR3. PCR was performed a second time for about 6 to 12 cycles using a sample-barcoded 5' primer and a J-beta primer mix. TCRdb re-analysed the 5' RACE reads in MiXCR, keeping a single row per CDR3 protein. The sample has about 780,000 distinct CDR3 sequences; 35% to 50% are singletons. This clonotype occurred a few times.

The clonotype was recovered from a man aged 80 or over in good health. Sequencing was performed on blood. The chain has TRBV20-1 and TRBJ1-1, with a possible D match to TRBD1 (5 bases). CDR3 amino acids: CSAKGAGNTEAFF. In nucleotides, the CDR3 is TGCAGTGCTAAAGGGGCGGGGAACACTGAAGCTTTCTTT.